Listed below are T cell receptor beta chains from one sample, sequenced in a study of blood T cell repertoires in COVID-19. Generated by immunoSEQ multiplex PCR, the TCRdb table keeps only in-frame clones and is missing some. The sample records some 320,000 clones, around 92% being singletons. Sequencing was performed on peripheral blood. These receptors originate from a woman in her thirties with COVID-19, enrolled during active disease. Each CDR3 is given with its conserved first and last residue. The order of the fields is CDR3 protein, CDR3 DNA, V gene, D gene, clone size, J gene. The D gene is left open where the match is weak. Clone size is shown for a subset of rows, as once, few, many or a class of expanded clone.

CDR3: CASSITGLAFTDTQYF; DNA: TGTGCCAGTAGTATCACAGGACTAGCATTCACAGATACGCAGTATTTT; V: TRBV19; D: TRBD2; size: NA; J: TRBJ2-3
CDR3: CASSELQNNSPLHF; DNA: TGTGCCAGCAGTGAACTACAGAACAATTCACCCCTCCACTTT; V: TRBV6-1; D: NA; size: NA; J: TRBJ1-6
CDR3: CASSIGLAGYEQYF; DNA: TGTGCCAGTAGTATAGGGCTAGCGGGCTACGAGCAGTACTTC; V: TRBV19; D: TRBD2; size: NA; J: TRBJ2-7
CDR3: CASSSDREGTEAFF; DNA: TGTGCCAGCAGCTCGGACAGGGAGGGCACTGAAGCTTTCTTT; V: TRBV7-8; D: TRBD1; size: NA; J: TRBJ1-1
CDR3: CASSTTPFSTDTQYF; DNA: TGTGCCAGCAGCACTACGCCCTTTAGCACAGATACGCAGTATTTT; V: TRBV21-1; D: NA; size: NA; J: TRBJ2-3
CDR3: CASSYGTNQPQHF; DNA: TGTGCCAGCAGTTACGGTACAAATCAGCCCCAGCATTTT; V: TRBV6-5; D: NA; size: NA; J: TRBJ1-5
CDR3: CASSEDSGSGNTIYF; DNA: TGTGCCAGCAGTGAGGACTCGGGCTCTGGAAACACCATATATTTT; V: TRBV2; D: NA; size: once; J: TRBJ1-3
CDR3: CASSSRETQYF; DNA: TGTGCCAGCAGTTCTCGAGAGACCCAGTACTTC; V: TRBV7-9; D: NA; size: NA; J: TRBJ2-5
CDR3: CASSYSEDRLYGYTF; DNA: TGTGCCAGCAGTTACTCGGAGGACCGGCTCTATGGCTACACCTTC; V: TRBV6-5; D: NA; size: NA; J: TRBJ1-2
CDR3: CATSDLSLSADTQYF; DNA: TGTGCCACCAGTGATTTAAGCCTTAGCGCAGATACGCAGTATTTT; V: TRBV24-1; D: NA; size: once; J: TRBJ2-3
CDR3: CASSQSSGLSYEQYF; DNA: TGTGCCAGCAGCCAAAGTAGCGGGCTCTCCTACGAGCAGTACTTC; V: TRBV3-1/TRBV3-2; D: TRBD2; size: NA; J: TRBJ2-7
CDR3: CASSPWSGGTYEQYF; DNA: TGTGCCAGTAGCCCTTGGAGCGGGGGGACCTACGAGCAGTACTTC; V: TRBV19; D: TRBD2; size: NA; J: TRBJ2-7
CDR3: CASSFGVGNTGELFF; DNA: TGTGCCAGCAGTTTCGGGGTAGGGAACACCGGGGAGCTGTTTTTT; V: TRBV27; D: NA; size: NA; J: TRBJ2-2
CDR3: CTSSLPRGGRVGGANVLTF; DNA: TGCACCAGCAGCCTGCCGCGGGGGGGCCGGGTTGGTGGGGCCAACGTCCTGACTTTC; V: TRBV1; D: NA; size: NA; J: TRBJ2-6
CDR3: CATSEEIYEQYF; DNA: TGTGCCACCAGTGAAGAGATCTACGAGCAGTACTTC; V: TRBV24-1; D: NA; size: NA; J: TRBJ2-7
CDR3: CASSLGQGLGGYTF; DNA: TGCGCCAGCAGCTTGGGACAGGGGCTGGGAGGCTACACCTTC; V: TRBV5-1; D: TRBD1; size: NA; J: TRBJ1-2
CDR3: CASRNRVRGGNTIYF; DNA: TGTGCCAGCAGAAACAGGGTGAGAGGTGGAAACACCATATATTTT; V: TRBV2; D: NA; size: NA; J: TRBJ1-3
CDR3: CASSLGIKGATGNTIYF; DNA: TGTGCCAGCAGCTTAGGAATAAAAGGGGCCACTGGAAACACCATATATTTT; V: TRBV7-8; D: NA; size: NA; J: TRBJ1-3
CDR3: CASNTGGVGGYTF; DNA: TGCGCCAGCAACACAGGGGGCGTAGGTGGCTACACCTTC; V: TRBV5-1; D: TRBD1; size: once; J: TRBJ1-2
CDR3: CASSPGLAGGDTQYF; DNA: TGTGCCAGCAGCCCCGGTCTAGCAGGGGGAGATACGCAGTATTTT; V: TRBV6-5; D: TRBD1; size: NA; J: TRBJ2-3
CDR3: CASSFGTAMSYEQYF; DNA: TGTGCCAGCAGTTTCGGGACAGCTATGTCCTACGAGCAGTACTTC; V: TRBV27; D: TRBD1; size: NA; J: TRBJ2-7
CDR3: CASSLSAVSYNEQFF; DNA: TGTGCCAGCAGTTTATCAGCCGTGTCCTACAATGAGCAGTTCTTC; V: TRBV27; D: NA; size: NA; J: TRBJ2-1
CDR3: CASRTGGTNEKLFF; DNA: TGTGCCAGCAGGACAGGCGGGACTAATGAAAAACTGTTTTTT; V: TRBV6-5; D: NA; size: NA; J: TRBJ1-4
CDR3: CASSYYGQSLNEKLFF; DNA: TGTGCCAGCAGTTATTACGGACAGTCACTTAATGAAAAACTGTTTTTT; V: TRBV6-5; D: NA; size: NA; J: TRBJ1-4
CDR3: CASSANYEKLFF; DNA: TGTGCCAGCAGTGCCAATTATGAAAAACTGTTTTTT; V: TRBV2; D: NA; size: NA; J: TRBJ1-4
CDR3: CATSNHRQGSYEQYF; DNA: TGTGCCACCAGCAACCACAGACAGGGCTCCTACGAGCAGTACTTC; V: TRBV15; D: TRBD1; size: NA; J: TRBJ2-7
CDR3: CASSSSWGDETQYF; DNA: TGTGCCAGCAGCTCCTCCTGGGGGGATGAGACCCAGTACTTC; V: TRBV5-5; D: NA; size: NA; J: TRBJ2-5
CDR3: CASSLGGGQGVYGYTF; DNA: TGTGCCAGCAGCTTGGGTGGGGGACAGGGCGTCTATGGCTACACCTTC; V: TRBV5-4; D: TRBD1; size: NA; J: TRBJ1-2
CDR3: CASSSIRGTGGALYGYTF; DNA: TGTGCCAGCAGCTCTATACGGGGGACCGGCGGGGCACTCTATGGCTACACCTTC; V: TRBV7-9; D: NA; size: NA; J: TRBJ1-2
CDR3: CASSLVGVHEKLFF; DNA: TGTGCCAGCAGCTTAGTCGGGGTACATGAAAAACTGTTTTTT; V: TRBV7-9; D: NA; size: NA; J: TRBJ1-4
CDR3: CAWSGGTGSLNTEAFF; DNA: TGTGCCTGGAGTGGGGGGACAGGGTCATTGAACACTGAAGCTTTCTTT; V: TRBV30; D: TRBD1; size: NA; J: TRBJ1-1
CDR3: CASSSAGSRGFYGYTF; DNA: TGTGCCAGCAGCTCGGCCGGTTCGAGGGGGTTCTATGGCTACACCTTC; V: TRBV5-4; D: NA; size: NA; J: TRBJ1-2
CDR3: CASSSRTGVFFYEQYF; DNA: TGTGCCAGCAGCTCTCGGACAGGGGTTTTTTTCTACGAGCAGTACTTC; V: TRBV7-9; D: TRBD1; size: NA; J: TRBJ2-7